This T cell receptor beta chain originates from a study of T cell repertoires in aging, cancer and after chemotherapy. Germline V gene sequence: CDR1 GTSNPN, CDR2 SVGIG (reference sequence). V trimming: 0 bases; J trimming: 3 bases; junction bases outside the gene matches: 1. The CDR3 consists of 13 residues. A mixed TRB-A/B primer pool amplified rearranged TRB by multiplex touch-down PCR. Each CDR3 protein is one row after TCRdb ran MiXCR on the multiplex PCR reads. The table includes fewer than 2,500 distinct CDR3 sequences, around 53% detected once. Amplification of TCR beta used genomic DNA extracted from peripheral blood.

This clonotype was obtained from a human donor with a blood cancer. The rearrangement links TRBV30 to TRBJ1-2; 7 nucleotides agree with TRBD1. Material for sequencing was blood. CDR3 sequence (DNA): TGTGCCTGGAGTGTTGGGACAGACTATGGCTACACCTTC. Encoded protein: CAWSVGTDYGYTF. The full variable domain, rest sourced from reference TRBV30 and TRBJ1-2, is SQTIHQWPATLVQPVGSPLSLECTVEGTSNPNLYWYRQAAGRGLQLLFYSVGIGQISSEVPQNLSASRPQDRQFILSSKKLLLSDSGFYLCAWSVGTDYGYTFGSGTRLTVV.